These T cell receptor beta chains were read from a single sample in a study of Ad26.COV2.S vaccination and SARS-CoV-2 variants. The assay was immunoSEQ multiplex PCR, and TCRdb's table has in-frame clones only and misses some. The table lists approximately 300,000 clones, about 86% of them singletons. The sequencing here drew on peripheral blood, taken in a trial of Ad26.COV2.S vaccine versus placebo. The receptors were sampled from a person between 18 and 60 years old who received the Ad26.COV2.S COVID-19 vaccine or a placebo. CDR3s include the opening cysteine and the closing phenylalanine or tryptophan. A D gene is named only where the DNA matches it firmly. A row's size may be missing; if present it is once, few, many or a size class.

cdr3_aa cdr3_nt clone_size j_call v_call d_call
CATSRDGPQNYGYTF TGTGCCACCAGCAGAGATGGTCCCCAGAACTATGGCTACACCTTC . TRBJ1-2 TRBV15 .
CASSSLIVDTQYF TGTGCCAGCAGCTCCCTTATAGTAGATACGCAGTATTTT . TRBJ2-3 TRBV6-5 .
CSPGRDTQYF TGCAGCCCCGGACGAGATACGCAGTATTTT . TRBJ2-3 TRBV20-1 .
CASSPDRGPHNEQFF TGTGCCAGCAGCCCTGATAGGGGCCCACACAATGAGCAGTTCTTC . TRBJ2-1 TRBV7-3 .
CAWTAVFPDTQYF TGTGCCTGGACCGCCGTCTTTCCCGATACGCAGTATTTT . TRBJ2-3 TRBV30 .
CASSQEALETLKTNTGELFF TGTGCCAGCAGTCAGGAGGCGTTGGAGACCCTAAAGACTAACACCGGGGAGCTGTTTTTT . TRBJ2-2 TRBV6-2/TRBV6-3 .
CASSPGRAYGYTF TGTGCCAGTAGCCCCGGGAGAGCCTATGGCTACACCTTC . TRBJ1-2 TRBV6-5 .
CASSPSGGAMSQYF TGTGCCAGCAGCCCGAGCGGGGGGGCCATGTCGCAGTATTTT . TRBJ2-3 TRBV9 TRBD2
CASSLGDGIYQPQHF TGTGCCAGCAGCTTAGGGGACGGGATTTATCAGCCCCAGCATTTT . TRBJ1-5 TRBV7-9 .
CASRLHTEAFF TGTGCCAGTAGGTTGCACACTGAAGCTTTCTTT . TRBJ1-1 TRBV6-6 .
CASSYRDLQETQYF TGCGCCAGCAGTTACAGGGACCTCCAAGAGACCCAGTACTTC . TRBJ2-5 TRBV4-1 .
CASSIQGNSPLHF TGTGCCAGTAGTATCCAGGGTAATTCACCCCTCCACTTT . TRBJ1-6 TRBV19 .
CASSLVGDKETQYF TGTGCCAGCAGCTTAGTGGGGGACAAAGAGACCCAGTACTTC . TRBJ2-5 TRBV11-2 .
CASSVALGGNYGYTF TGTGCCAGCAGCGTAGCTCTGGGAGGGAACTATGGCTACACCTTC . TRBJ1-2 TRBV9 .
CASSLAGPSGGRQETQYF TGTGCCAGCAGCTTGGCAGGCCCTAGCGGGGGCCGCCAAGAGACCCAGTACTTC . TRBJ2-5 TRBV5-4 TRBD2
CASSVGGGNQPQHF TGTGCCAGCAGTGTAGGCGGGGGTAATCAGCCCCAGCATTTT many TRBJ1-5 TRBV27 .
CASSFGSRPLHF TGTGCCAGCAGTTTTGGGTCTAGGCCCCTCCACTTT . TRBJ1-6 TRBV12-3/TRBV12-4 .
CASSLVGRAENTIYF TGCGCCAGCAGCTTGGTTGGTCGCGCGGAAAACACCATATATTTT . TRBJ1-3 TRBV5-1 .
CATSKGDLETQYF TGTGCCACCAGCAAGGGGGACCTGGAGACCCAGTACTTC . TRBJ2-5 TRBV15 .
CASSLDRSEKLFF TGTGCCAGCAGCCTCGACAGGAGTGAAAAACTGTTTTTT few TRBJ1-4 TRBV3-1/TRBV3-2 .
CASSQAGTSGGRETQYF TGCGCCAGCAGCCAAGCCGGGACTAGCGGGGGGCGTGAGACCCAGTACTTC . TRBJ2-5 TRBV4-3 TRBD2
CASSAGQGANYGYTF TGTGCCAGCTCAGCCGGCCAGGGAGCTAACTATGGCTACACCTTC . TRBJ1-2 TRBV18 .
CASSPGVGGANVLTF TGTGCCAGCAGCCCGGGGGTTGGTGGGGCCAACGTCCTGACTTTC . TRBJ2-6 TRBV6-4 .
CANPGTSGGETYEQYF TGTGCCAACCCCGGGACTAGCGGGGGCGAAACCTACGAGCAGTACTTC . TRBJ2-7 TRBV9 TRBD2
CASSFMDRRAKNIQYF TGTGCCAGCAGCTTTATGGACAGGCGGGCCAAAAACATTCAGTACTTC . TRBJ2-4 TRBV5-8 TRBD1
CASSPRGLAGGPGGELFF TGTGCCAGCAGCCCCCGGGGACTTGCGGGGGGGCCGGGCGGGGAGCTGTTTTTT . TRBJ2-2 TRBV9 TRBD2
CASSLGSGSNTEAFF TGCGCCAGCAGCTTGGGTTCGGGGTCGAACACTGAAGCTTTCTTT few TRBJ1-1 TRBV5-1 .
CASSETYSYNSPLHF TGTGCCAGCAGTGAGACCTACTCCTATAATTCACCCCTCCACTTT . TRBJ1-6 TRBV6-1 .
CATSSQQGTEAFF TGTGCCACCAGCAGTCAGCAGGGGACTGAAGCTTTCTTT . TRBJ1-1 TRBV15 .
CASSDPPGGWGDGETQYF TGTGCCAGCAGTGACCCCCCTGGGGGTTGGGGGGATGGTGAGACCCAGTACTTC . TRBJ2-5 TRBV25-1 .
CASRPRGGTDTQYF TGTGCCAGCAGGCCTCGGGGGGGCACAGATACGCAGTATTTT once TRBJ2-3 TRBV2 TRBD2
CASSPLLGQPQHF TGTGCCAGCTCACCACTTTTGGGTCAGCCCCAGCATTTT . TRBJ1-5 TRBV18 .
CAISGSREVNYGYTF TGTGCCATCAGTGGATCCAGGGAGGTTAACTATGGCTACACCTTC . TRBJ1-2 TRBV10-3 .
CASSSPIGQGLRAYNEQFF TGTGCCAGCAGCTCCCCCATTGGACAGGGATTGAGGGCCTACAATGAGCAGTTCTTC . TRBJ2-1 TRBV7-8 TRBD1
CASSVRPIPTNQQFF TGTGCCAGCAGCGTAAGACCCATCCCTACAAATCAGCAGTTCTTC many TRBJ2-1 TRBV9 .
CASSRSQGNYGYTF TGTGCCAGCTCACGTTCACAGGGAAACTATGGCTACACCTTC once TRBJ1-2 TRBV18 .
CASSPKGPDTQYF TGTGCCAGCTCACCTAAAGGTCCAGATACGCAGTATTTT . TRBJ2-3 TRBV18 .
CASSSGIARGGNEQFF TGTGCCAGCAGCTCCGGAATAGCGCGGGGGGGCAATGAGCAGTTCTTC . TRBJ2-1 TRBV7-2 TRBD2
CATSKGGPGWANEKLFF TGTGCCACCAGCAAAGGGGGACCGGGATGGGCTAATGAAAAACTGTTTTTT . TRBJ1-4 TRBV15 .
CATSDPGTAAGELFF TGTGCCACCAGTGATCCGGGGACCGCGGCCGGGGAGCTGTTTTTT . TRBJ2-2 TRBV24-1 .
CASSTGGAGGYNEQFF TGTGCCAGCAGTACGGGAGGGGCGGGGGGCTACAATGAGCAGTTCTTC . TRBJ2-1 TRBV6-2/TRBV6-3 TRBD2
CASSIRGGAPTGELFF TGTGCCAGCAGCATACGGGGGGGGGCCCCCACCGGGGAGCTGTTTTTT once TRBJ2-2 TRBV9 TRBD2
CASSRQGDEKLFF TGCGCCAGCAGCCGACAGGGAGATGAAAAACTGTTTTTT . TRBJ1-4 TRBV4-3 TRBD1
CASSNSGGTDEQFF TGTGCCAGCAGCAATAGCGGGGGCACGGATGAGCAGTTCTTC . TRBJ2-1 TRBV6-4 TRBD2
CASSSPLDRASGNTIYF TGTGCCAGCAGCTCTCCCTTGGACAGGGCCTCTGGAAACACCATATATTTT once TRBJ1-3 TRBV5-5 TRBD1
CASSLENMLSYNEQFF TGTGCCAGCAGCTTAGAAAACATGCTCTCCTACAATGAGCAGTTCTTC . TRBJ2-1 TRBV7-2 .
CASSPLQGQSSPLHF TGTGCCAGCAGTCCTCTACAGGGACAATCATCACCCCTCCACTTT few TRBJ1-6 TRBV27 .
CAFRDSGANVLTF TGTGCCTTCAGGGACTCTGGGGCCAACGTCCTGACTTTC few TRBJ2-6 TRBV15 .